Each of the 30 T cell receptor beta chains below was sequenced from the same sample in a study of T-cell memory formation after mild COVID-19. One entry per CDR3 protein, called by TCRdb with MiXCR from the 5' RACE reads. The sample records 89,000 or so distinct CDR3 sequences, around 13% being singletons. Sequences were obtained from PBMCs or a T cell subset sorted from them (not recorded which). The receptors derive from a man between 18 and 35 years old who had mild COVID-19 (a few samples of this study predate the infection). Cell type and time point are not known.

This clonotype has a handful of counts. This CDR3 is CASSPLGGGRARTEAFF. The CDR3 DNA sequence: TGTGCCAGTAGTCCCCTCGGGGGGGGAAGGGCCAGGACTGAAGCTTTCTTT. This chain uses TRBV19 with TRBJ1-1; possibly TRBD1 for D (5 bases). Germline CDR1 LNHDA, CDR2 SQIVND (reference sequence). Trimming stripped 5 bases from V and 5 bases from J, with 24 bases between. The CDR3 length is 17 residues.

The chain recombines TRBV28 with TRBJ2-1; TRBD2 agrees at 10 bases. Per the germline V gene, CDR1 is MDHEN and CDR2 is SYDVKM. Trimming cost V 4 bases and J 4 bases; bases outside gene matches: 10. The CDR3 extends over 17 amino acids. As DNA, the CDR3 is TGTGCCAGCAGTTCCTATTCTACTAGCGGGGAGTACAATGAGCAGTTCTTC. Translation: CASSSYSTSGEYNEQFF.

The rearrangement links TRBV7-6 to TRBJ2-7, with 7 bases identical to TRBD1. The V gene's germline CDR1 is SGHVS and CDR2 FNYEAQ. J was trimmed by 3 bases and V by 6 bases; bases with no gene match: 5. CDR3 length equals 13 residues. The DNA for the CDR3 is TGTGCCAGCAGTTACCGGGACAGCTACGAGCAGTACTTC. Residues: CASSYRDSYEQYF.

V and J are TRBV6-5 and TRBJ2-7; the match to TRBD2 covers 12 bases. Germline lookup yields CDR1 MNHEY and CDR2 SVGAGI. J gave up 2 bases and V 2 bases, and 1 base lay outside the gene matches. The CDR3 covers 15 residues. This CDR3 is CASSYASGGAYEQYF. The CDR3 coding sequence is TGTGCCAGCAGTTACGCTAGCGGGGGGGCCTACGAGCAGTACTTC.

The chain joins TRBV29-1 to TRBJ2-5, with 7 nucleotides matching TRBD2. V shed 4 bases and J 10 bases; nucleotides not matched to a gene: 9. The CDR3 contains 12 residues. Germline V gene sequence: CDR1 SQVTM, CDR2 ANQGSEA. The CDR3 nucleotides are TGCAGCGTTGTGACTGGGGGGGTGGACCAGTACTTC. Translated: CSVVTGGVDQYF.

This clonotype was counted a few times. V is TRBV18 and J is TRBJ2-7; D unresolved. CDR3 size: 14 residues. CDR1 KGHSH and CDR2 LQKENI come from the germline V gene. V shed 4 bases and J shed 5 bases, with 15 bases lying between them. CDR3 residues: CASSLGPSPDEQYV. The CDR3 DNA sequence: TGTGCCAGCTCACTAGGTCCCTCTCCGGACGAGCAGTACGTC.

The sample holds many counts of this clonotype. The chain is built from TRBV20-1 and TRBJ2-2, with 12 bases fitting TRBD2. Trimming cost V 1 base and J 6 bases; bases outside gene matches: 3. The CDR3 has 15 amino acids. The V gene's germline CDR1 is DFQATT and CDR2 SNEGSKA (reference sequence). The CDR3 coding sequence is TGCAGTGCTAGAGGGACTAGCGGGGAATCCGGGGAGCTGTTTTTT. It encodes CSARGTSGESGELFF.

This clonotype has more than one count but fewer than ten. The gene calls are TRBV7-9 and TRBJ1-3; D is undetermined. Germline-derived CDR1 and CDR2 are SEHNR and FQNEAQ (reference sequence). Trimming stripped 0 bases from V and 4 bases from J, with 4 bases between. This CDR3 is built from 13 residues. This chain's CDR3 is CASSLATGNTIYF. DNA of the CDR3: TGTGCCAGCAGCTTAGCGACCGGAAACACCATATATTTT.

This clonotype was detected a few times. V usage is TRBV20-1 and J usage is TRBJ2-2; TRBD2 agrees at 7 bases. Germline lookup yields CDR1 DFQATT and CDR2 SNEGSKA (reference sequence). The length of the CDR3 is 14 residues. With V trimmed by 6 bases and J by 4 bases, 8 bases remained unmatched. DNA for the CDR3: TGCAGTGCGAAGAGCGGGGAGGGCACCGGGGAGCTGTTTTTT. Protein sequence: CSAKSGEGTGELFF.

The chain links TRBV7-9 to TRBJ2-7; the match to TRBD1 covers 9 bases. This CDR3 contains 16 residues. Germline CDR1 reads SEHNR; CDR2 reads FQNEAQ (reference sequence). Germline trimming cut 4 bases from V and 7 bases from J; bases unmatched to any gene: 14. The CDR3 DNA sequence: TGTGCCAGCAGCTCAACCCGGGACAGGGACCCGGTGGAGCAGTACTTC. Translated, it gives CASSSTRDRDPVEQYF.

V gene TRBV15 combines with J gene TRBJ2-1, with a tentative D call TRBD1 (5 bases). Germline V gives CDR1 LNHNV, CDR2 YYDKDF (reference sequence). This CDR3 spans 15 amino acids. V lost 5 bases, J lost 2 bases, and 13 bases lay in between. The CDR3 sequence is CATSSRVFPYNEQFF. For the CDR3, the DNA is TGTGCCACCAGCTCCAGGGTCTTCCCCTACAATGAGCAGTTCTTC.

This clonotype has only a few counts. The chain carries TRBV10-3 and TRBJ2-7; possibly TRBD1 for D (6 bases). The germline V and J ends were trimmed by 0 bases and 2 bases, with 11 bases remaining between them. The CDR3 totals 15 residues. Germline CDR1 is ENHRY and CDR2 is SYGVKD. The CDR3 loop reads CAISESRTATYEQYV. Here the CDR3 DNA reads TGTGCCATCAGTGAGTCCAGGACAGCGACCTACGAGCAGTACGTC.

This clonotype occurred a few times. The chain combines TRBV14 with TRBJ1-5, with TRBD1 matching 7 bases. There are 14 residues in the CDR3. Germline CDR1 SGHDN, CDR2 FVKESK. V was clipped by 3 bases and J by 3 bases; unmatched bases: 2. The CDR3 region is CASSQTGFNQPQHF. In DNA, the CDR3 is TGTGCCAGCAGCCAGACAGGGTTCAATCAGCCCCAGCATTTT.

The table lists this clonotype with a few counts. The CDR3 bases are TGTGCCAGCAGAGTTGGGGGCTCCACTGAAGCTTTCTTT. It translates to CASRVGGSTEAFF. The chain is built from TRBV9 and TRBJ1-1; the D gene is possibly TRBD1 (6 bases). The CDR3 loop spans 13 amino acids. V lost 5 bases and J lost 4, with 12 bases in between. Per the germline V gene, CDR1 is SGDLS and CDR2 is YYNGEE.

J is TRBJ1-2 and V is TRBV6-5; 7 positions match TRBD1. V lost 5 bases, J lost 4 bases, and 7 bases stayed unmatched. The CDR3 totals 14 residues. The V gene's germline CDR1 is MNHEY and CDR2 SVGAGI. DNA for the CDR3: TGTGCCAGCAGTACCCAGGGGGGGGGCTATGGCTACACCTTC. Its translation: CASSTQGGGYGYTF.

This chain connects TRBV7-2 to TRBJ2-7, with D tentatively TRBD2 (5 bases). V gave up 2 bases and J gave up 3 bases, with 11 bases separating them. The CDR3 spans 14 residues. The germline gives CDR1 SGHTA, CDR2 FQGNSA. The CDR3 nucleotides read TGTGCCAGCAGCTTATCTCCGGGGAACTACGAGCAGTACGTC. Translated, it gives CASSLSPGNYEQYV.

The genes are TRBV6-2 or TRBV6-3 and TRBJ1-5; D is unresolved. The length of the CDR3 is 15 residues. The V end was cut by 2 bases, the J end by 3 bases, with 11 bases between. The germline CDR1 and CDR2 sequences are MNHEY and SVGEGT. CDR3 DNA sequence: TGTGCCAGCAGTTACCCTACCGGGCTCAATCAGCCCCAGCATTTT. It codes for CASSYPTGLNQPQHF.

This clonotype was found a few times. The V call is TRBV10-3, the J call TRBJ2-5, with D unresolved. The CDR3 contains 14 residues. V was shortened by 2 bases and J by 4 bases, with 11 bases between the two germline ends. CDR1 ENHRY and CDR2 SYGVKD come from the germline V gene. CDR3: CAISETPPGETQYF. The CDR3 DNA reads TGTGCCATCAGTGAGACCCCCCCGGGAGAGACCCAGTACTTC.

This clonotype occurred a few times. This chain joins TRBV4-1 and TRBJ1-3; a weak D match, TRBD1 (6 bases). CDR1 and CDR2 from the germline V gene are MGHRA and YSYEKL. Trimming removed 7 bases from V and 9 bases from J, with 22 bases in between. CDR3 length: 15 amino acids. CDR3 amino acids: CASTDPGVRGGTIYF. CDR3 coding DNA: TGCGCCAGCACCGACCCAGGGGTGAGGGGCGGCACCATATATTTT.

In this sample, this clonotype turned up a few times. The chain joins TRBV6-6 to TRBJ2-1; TRBD1 is a possible D gene (5 bases). The CDR3 has 17 residues. Trimming took 1 base from V and 1 from J, leaving 14 bases between them. Germline lookup yields CDR1 MNHNY and CDR2 SVGAGI (reference sequence). The CDR3: CASSYFPKQGSYNEQFF. The CDR3 coding sequence is TGTGCCAGCAGTTACTTCCCGAAGCAGGGTTCCTACAATGAGCAGTTCTTC.

The V and J genes are TRBV11-2 and TRBJ2-1, with 7 positions matching TRBD2. This CDR3 is 15 amino acids long. Germline V gene sequence: CDR1 SGHAT, CDR2 FQNNGV. V trimming: 5 bases; J trimming: 6 bases; junction bases outside the gene matches: 10. As DNA, the CDR3 is TGTGCCAGCAGCCTCGAGGGCGGGGGATTCAATGAGCAGTTCTTC. Its translation is CASSLEGGGFNEQFF.

In its sample, this clonotype was seen a few times. This chain uses TRBV4-3 with TRBJ1-3; a possible D gene is TRBD1 (6 bases). Trimming removed 4 bases at V and 3 bases at J, with 7 bases between. The CDR3 is 13 residues long. Germline V lookup: CDR1 LGHNA, CDR2 YSLEER. The CDR3 DNA sequence: TGCGCCAGCAGCCCAGGGGTTGGAAACACCATATATTTT. Encoded protein: CASSPGVGNTIYF.

The V and J genes are TRBV27 and TRBJ2-5; TRBD1 matches 8 bases. The germline CDR1 and CDR2 sequences are MNHEY and SMNVEV (reference sequence). CDR3 length equals 13 residues. After removal of 6 bases from V and 3 bases from J, the junction contained 3 bases not matched to a gene. This CDR3 is CASRPDREETQYF. In nucleotides, the CDR3 is TGTGCCAGCAGACCGGACAGGGAAGAGACCCAGTACTTC.

The V call is TRBV7-2, the J call TRBJ1-1; D is possibly TRBD1 (5 bases). V was shortened by 4 bases and J by 5 bases, with 14 bases between the two germline ends. This CDR3 has 14 residues. From germline, CDR1 is SGHTA and CDR2 FQGNSA. The CDR3, as DNA: TGTGCCAGCAGCTACGGGGCCTATGGGACTGAAGCTTTCTTT. Translated, it gives CASSYGAYGTEAFF. The full variable domain, completed using reference TRBV7-2 and TRBJ1-1, is GAGVSQSPSNKVTEKGKDVELRCDPISGHTALYWYRQSLGQGLEFLIYFQGNSAPDKSGLPSDRFSAERTGGSVSTLTIQRTQQEDSAVYLCASSYGAYGTEAFFGQGTRLTVV.

In nucleotides, the CDR3 is TGTGCCACCAGCAGAGATCTGGCAGGGGGGTACGAGCAGTACGTC. Translated, it gives CATSRDLAGGYEQYV. The chain is built from TRBV15 and TRBJ2-7; a weak D match, TRBD1 (7 bases). CDR1 LNHNV and CDR2 YYDKDF come from the germline V gene (reference sequence). The CDR3 consists of 15 residues. Trimming shortened V by 0 bases and J by 4 bases, and 13 bases separated the two germline ends.

This clonotype was detected a few times. In DNA, the CDR3 is TGCGCCAGCAGCTCTGGTGAGGGGCCCTACGAGCAGTACTTC. Residues: CASSSGEGPYEQYF. The V call is TRBV5-1, the J call TRBJ2-7; tentatively, D is TRBD1 or TRBD2 (5 bases each). V lost 3 bases and J 2 bases, leaving 12 bases between the germline ends. The CDR3 spans 14 residues. The germline gives CDR1 SGHRS, CDR2 YFSETQ.

This sequence joins TRBV5-1 and TRBJ1-1, with a weak D call TRBD1 (6 bases). This CDR3 contains 14 residues. Germline lookup yields CDR1 SGHRS and CDR2 YFSETQ. The V and J ends lost 2 bases and 1 base respectively, with 9 bases between them. CDR3 sequence (DNA): TGCGCCAGCAGCTTTACCAGGGGGAACACTGAAGCTTTCTTT. This gives the protein CASSFTRGNTEAFF.

This rearrangement joins TRBV6-5 to TRBJ2-2; D gene uncertain. V lost 4 bases and J 2 bases, leaving 17 bases between the germline ends. This CDR3 region has 17 residues. Germline CDR1 is MNHEY and CDR2 is SVGAGI. This CDR3 reads CASSFNYGRKNTGELFF. Written as DNA, the CDR3 is TGTGCCAGCAGTTTTAACTACGGAAGAAAAAACACCGGGGAGCTGTTTTTT.

This clonotype was picked up many times. The chain employs TRBV6-4 and TRBJ2-2, with TRBD1 matching 8 bases. Germline CDR1 reads MRHNA; CDR2 reads SNTAGT. V was pared by 2 bases and J by 6 bases, with 5 bases of the junction left unmatched. The CDR3 is 15 residues long. The DNA of the CDR3 is TGTGCCAGCAGTGACGGCAGGGGGCATTCCGGGGAGCTGTTTTTT. As protein: CASSDGRGHSGELFF.

This chain joins TRBV9 and TRBJ1-2, with unresolved D. Germline V gene sequence: CDR1 SGDLS, CDR2 YYNGEE. This CDR3 is 15 amino acids long. V lost 0 bases and J 4 bases, leaving 13 bases between the germline ends. The CDR3 nucleotides read TGTGCCAGCAGCGTAGGGGCCCAGGTGGGCTATGGCTACACCTTC. Residues: CASSVGAQVGYGYTF.